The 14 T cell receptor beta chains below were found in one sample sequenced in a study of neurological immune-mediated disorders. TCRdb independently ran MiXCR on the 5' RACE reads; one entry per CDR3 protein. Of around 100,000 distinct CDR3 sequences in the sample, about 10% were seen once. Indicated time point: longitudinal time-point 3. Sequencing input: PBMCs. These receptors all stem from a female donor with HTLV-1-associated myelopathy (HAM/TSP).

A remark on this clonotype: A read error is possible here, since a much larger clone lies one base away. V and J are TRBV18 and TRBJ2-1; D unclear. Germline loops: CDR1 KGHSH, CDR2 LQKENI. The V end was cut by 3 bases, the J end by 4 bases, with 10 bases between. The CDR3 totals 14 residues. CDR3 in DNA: TGTGCCAGCTCACCGTGCCCTATATACAATGAGCAGTTCTTC. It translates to CASSPCPIYNEQFF.

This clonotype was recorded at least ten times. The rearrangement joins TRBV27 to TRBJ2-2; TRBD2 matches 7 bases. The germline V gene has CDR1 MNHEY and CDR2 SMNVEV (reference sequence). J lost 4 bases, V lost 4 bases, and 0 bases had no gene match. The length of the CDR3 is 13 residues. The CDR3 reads CASSWGGTGELFF. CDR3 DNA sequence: TGTGCCAGCAGTTGGGGGGGCACCGGGGAGCTGTTTTTT.

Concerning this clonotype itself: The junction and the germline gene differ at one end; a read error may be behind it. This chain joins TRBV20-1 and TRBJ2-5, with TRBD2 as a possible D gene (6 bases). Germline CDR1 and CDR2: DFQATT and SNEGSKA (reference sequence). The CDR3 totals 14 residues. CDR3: CSTSLMGVGETQYF. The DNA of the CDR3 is TGCAGTACTAGCTTAATGGGGGTAGGGGAGACCCAGTACTTC.

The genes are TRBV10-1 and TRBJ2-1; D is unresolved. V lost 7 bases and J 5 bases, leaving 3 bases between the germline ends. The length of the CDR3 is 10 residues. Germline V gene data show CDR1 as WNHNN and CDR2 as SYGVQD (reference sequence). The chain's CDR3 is CASNNNEQFF. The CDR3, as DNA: TGCGCCAGCAATAACAATGAGCAGTTCTTC.

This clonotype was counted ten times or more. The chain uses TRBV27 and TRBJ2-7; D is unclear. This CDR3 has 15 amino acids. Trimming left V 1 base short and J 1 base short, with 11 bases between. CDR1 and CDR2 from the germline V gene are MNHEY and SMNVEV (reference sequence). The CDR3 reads CASSLYWGPSYEQYF. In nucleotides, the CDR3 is TGTGCCAGCAGTTTATACTGGGGTCCTTCCTACGAGCAGTACTTC.

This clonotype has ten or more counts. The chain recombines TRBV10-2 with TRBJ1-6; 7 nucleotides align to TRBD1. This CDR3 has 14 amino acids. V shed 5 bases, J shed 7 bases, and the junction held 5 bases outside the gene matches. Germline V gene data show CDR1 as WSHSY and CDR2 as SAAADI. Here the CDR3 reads CASSQTGSNSPLHF. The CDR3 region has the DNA TGCGCCAGCAGTCAGACAGGGTCCAATTCACCCCTCCACTTT.

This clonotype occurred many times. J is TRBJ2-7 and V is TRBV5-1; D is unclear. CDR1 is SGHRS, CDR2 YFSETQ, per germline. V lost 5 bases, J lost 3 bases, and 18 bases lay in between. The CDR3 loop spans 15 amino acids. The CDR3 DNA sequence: TGCGCCAGCAGGCGAGCCTCCGGGCAAGGCTACGAGCAGTACTTC. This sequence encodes CASRRASGQGYEQYF.

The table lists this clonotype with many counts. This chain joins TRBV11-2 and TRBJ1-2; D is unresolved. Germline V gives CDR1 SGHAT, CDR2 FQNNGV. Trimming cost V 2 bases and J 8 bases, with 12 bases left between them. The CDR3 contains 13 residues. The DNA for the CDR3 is TGTGCCAGCAGCTTACGTTCCTACCAAGGCTACACCTTC. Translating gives CASSLRSYQGYTF.

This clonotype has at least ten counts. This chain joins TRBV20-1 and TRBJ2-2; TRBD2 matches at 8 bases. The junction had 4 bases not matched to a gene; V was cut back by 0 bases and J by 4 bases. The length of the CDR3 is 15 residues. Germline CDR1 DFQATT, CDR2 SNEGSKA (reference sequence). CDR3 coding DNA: TGCAGTGCTAGAGAAGCGGGGGAGCTCACCGGGGAGCTGTTTTTT. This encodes CSAREAGELTGELFF.

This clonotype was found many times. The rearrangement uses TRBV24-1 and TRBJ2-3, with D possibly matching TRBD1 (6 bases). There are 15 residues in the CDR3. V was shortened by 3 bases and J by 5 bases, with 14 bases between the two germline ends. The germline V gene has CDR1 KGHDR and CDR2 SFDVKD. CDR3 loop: CATSDPLQGIDTQYF. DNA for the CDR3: TGTGCCACCAGTGATCCCCTACAGGGAATAGATACGCAGTATTTT.

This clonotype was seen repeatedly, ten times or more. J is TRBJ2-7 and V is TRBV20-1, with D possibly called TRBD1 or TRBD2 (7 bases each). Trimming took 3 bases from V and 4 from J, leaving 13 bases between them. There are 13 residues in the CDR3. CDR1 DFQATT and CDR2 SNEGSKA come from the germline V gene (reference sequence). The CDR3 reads CSARGGGQYEQYF. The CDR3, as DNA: TGCAGTGCTAGGGGGGGGGGACAGTACGAGCAGTACTTC.

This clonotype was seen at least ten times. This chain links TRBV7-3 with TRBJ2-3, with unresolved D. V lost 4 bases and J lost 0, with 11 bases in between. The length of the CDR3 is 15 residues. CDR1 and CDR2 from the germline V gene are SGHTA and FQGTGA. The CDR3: CASSSYPSSTDTQYF. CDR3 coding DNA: TGTGCCAGCAGCTCCTACCCGTCTAGCACAGATACGCAGTATTTT.

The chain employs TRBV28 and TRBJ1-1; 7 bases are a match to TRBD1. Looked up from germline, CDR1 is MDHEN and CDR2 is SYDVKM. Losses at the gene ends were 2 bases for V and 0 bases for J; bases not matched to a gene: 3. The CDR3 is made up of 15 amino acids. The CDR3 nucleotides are TGTGCCAGCAGTTTACCGGGACAGATGAACACTGAAGCTTTCTTT. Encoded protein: CASSLPGQMNTEAFF.

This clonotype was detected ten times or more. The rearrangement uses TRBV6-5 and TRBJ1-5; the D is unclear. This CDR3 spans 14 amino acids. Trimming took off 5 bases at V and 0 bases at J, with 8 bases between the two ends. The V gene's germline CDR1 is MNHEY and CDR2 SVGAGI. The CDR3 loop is CASSAEYSNQPQHF. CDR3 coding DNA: TGTGCCAGCAGTGCGGAATATAGCAATCAGCCCCAGCATTTT.